A single sample gave rise to the 8 T cell receptor beta chains below, sequenced in a study of Ad26.COV2.S vaccination and SARS-CoV-2 variants. The method was immunoSEQ multiplex PCR; TCRdb's version includes in-frame clones alone and lacks a portion of them. The table shows around 340,000 clones, with around 88% occurring only once. The treatment: some 20 received Ad26.COV2.S at low or high dose, single or two shots; 5 received placebo; per-sample allocation not given. Sampling took place 63 days after the first vaccine or placebo injection. The sequencing here drew on peripheral blood, taken in a trial of Ad26.COV2.S vaccine versus placebo. These receptors were obtained from a person between 18 and 65 years old who received the Ad26.COV2.S COVID-19 vaccine or a placebo.

This clone was seen once. The V call is TRBV2, the J call TRBJ2-1, with 9 bases fitting TRBD1. The length of the CDR3 is 14 residues. Per germline, CDR1 SNHLY and CDR2 FYNNEI. V shed 2 bases and J 5 bases; nucleotides not matched to a gene: 1. The CDR3 bases are TGTGCCAGCAGTGAAACAGGGGGCCACAATGAGCAGTTCTTC. Translation: CASSETGGHNEQFF.

The chain carries TRBV7-2 and TRBJ2-7; tentatively, D is TRBD2 (7 bases). Germline-derived CDR1 and CDR2 are SGHTA and FQGNSA. The CDR3 is 15 amino acids. With 2 bases removed from V and 7 bases from J, the gap between germline ends came to 18 bases. The CDR3 DNA reads TGTGCCAGCAGCTTATTTACAGGGAGGGTTGGGGAGCAGTACTTC. This codes for CASSLFTGRVGEQYF.

The gene calls are TRBV7-9 and TRBJ2-2; TRBD1 might be the D (6 bases). The CDR3 length is 14 residues. Germline CDR1 and CDR2: SEHNR and FQNEAQ (reference sequence). V was shortened by 2 bases and J by 4 bases, with 8 bases between the two germline ends. CDR3 in DNA: TGTGCCAGCAGCTTACAGGGGTCCACCGGGGAGCTGTTTTTT. It translates to CASSLQGSTGELFF.

This chain links TRBV2 with TRBJ2-1; either TRBD1 or TRBD2 may fit D (6 bases each). The CDR3 contains 14 residues. Trimming removed 8 bases from V and 7 bases from J, with 18 bases in between. Per germline, CDR1 SNHLY and CDR2 FYNNEI. The CDR3 DNA sequence: TGTGCCAGCCTATGGGGGGCCCCAGAAAATGAGCAGTTCTTC. It translates to CASLWGAPENEQFF.

The chain employs TRBV7-8 and TRBJ2-7; unclear D gene. V was shortened by 1 base and J by 3 bases, with 10 bases between the two germline ends. The germline gives CDR1 SGHVS, CDR2 FQNEAQ. The CDR3 covers 14 residues. Written as DNA, the CDR3 is TGTGCCAGCAGCTTAGGGTTCGATGGCTACGAGCAGTACTTC. Translated, it gives CASSLGFDGYEQYF.

The chain has TRBV7-6 and TRBJ1-1; D may be TRBD1 (5 bases). Trimming pared 1 base from V and 4 bases from J, leaving 10 bases between. The V gene's germline CDR1 is SGHVS and CDR2 FNYEAQ. The CDR3 spans 14 residues. Here the CDR3 reads CASSLGTGVTEAFF. The CDR3, as DNA: TGTGCCAGCAGCTTAGGGACGGGGGTCACTGAAGCTTTCTTT. The whole variable domain, remainder taken from reference TRBV7-6 and TRBJ1-1, is GAGVSQSPRYKVTKRGQDVALRCDPISGHVSLYWYRQALGQGPEFLTYFNYEAQQDKSGLPNDRFSAERPEGSISTLTIQRTEQRDSAMYRCASSLGTGVTEAFFGQGTRLTVV.

V gene TRBV7-9 combines with J gene TRBJ1-2; D ambiguous. There are 13 residues in the CDR3. Trimming removed 5 bases at V and 8 bases at J, with 15 bases between. The germline gives CDR1 SEHNR, CDR2 FQNEAQ (reference sequence). The CDR3 DNA reads as TGTGCCAGCAGCCTCTTCGGCTCGGAGGGCTACACCTTC. It specifies CASSLFGSEGYTF.

V is TRBV4-2 and J is TRBJ2-1; 8 bases agree with TRBD1. Germline CDR1 and CDR2: LGHNA and YNFKEQ. The ends lost 0 bases at V and 4 bases at J; junction bases unmatched: 8. The CDR3 has 17 residues. The CDR3 region is CASSQEGVGQGYNEQFF. The CDR3 region has the DNA TGTGCCAGCAGCCAAGAAGGTGTAGGACAGGGTTACAATGAGCAGTTCTTC.